This TCR beta chain was documented in a study of T-cell reconstitution after alpha-beta-depleted transplantation in children. Trimming left V 2 bases short and J 8 bases short, with 12 bases between. The CDR3 spans 14 residues. Preparation of the TCRbeta library used unique molecular identifiers. TCRdb re-called the PCR reads through MiXCR, storing one row per CDR3 protein. The sample yields about 610,000 distinct CDR3 sequences, 10% to 13% seen once. This clonotype was seen more than once but under ten times. This TCR was sampled from a human donor who donated a stem cell graft to a child with acute myeloid leukemia. The chain couples TRBV12-3 or TRBV12-4 to TRBJ2-2; D call uncertain. The sample was PBMCs from the stem cell graft donor, taken from the stem cell graft. In DNA, the CDR3 is TGTGCCAGCAGTTTACTCTCGGGTCGGGGGGAGCTGTTTTTT. Amino acid sequence: CASSLLSGRGELFF.